A selection of T cell receptor beta chains follows, all from one sample in a study of cytomegalovirus exposure and HLA in healthy donors. Profiling relied on immunoSEQ multiplex PCR, and the TCRdb table lists in-frame clones only, not all of them. Among around 220,000 clones listed, roughly 80% were seen once. The sequenced sample consisted of PBMCs. The receptors originated from a girl aged 2 to 9 in good health and CMV-seronegative. Both conserved end residues are part of each CDR3. Fields, in order: CDR3 DNA, CDR3 protein, CDR3 length, clone size, V gene, J gene, D gene. The D gene is left open where the match is weak. Only some rows state a clone size, as once, few, many or a class for expanded clones.

CDR3 DNA: TGTGCCAGTAAGAAGGGGCTAGCGGAAGATACGCAGTATTTT; CDR3 protein: CASKKGLAEDTQYF; CDR3 length: 14; clone size: .; V gene: TRBV19; J gene: TRBJ2-3; D gene: TRBD2
CDR3 DNA: TGTGCCAGCAGCTTCCTGAGGGGGGGCCTGAATGAGCAGTTCTTC; CDR3 protein: CASSFLRGGLNEQFF; CDR3 length: 15; clone size: .; V gene: TRBV7-2; J gene: TRBJ2-1; D gene: .
CDR3 DNA: TGTGCCAGCCAGAGGGAGACCACCTCTGGAAACACCATATATTTT; CDR3 protein: CASQRETTSGNTIYF; CDR3 length: 15; clone size: .; V gene: TRBV9; J gene: TRBJ1-3; D gene: .
CDR3 DNA: TGCGCCAGCAGCCAAGGGCCGTTACAGGGGACCTACTCTGGCTACACCTTC; CDR3 protein: CASSQGPLQGTYSGYTF; CDR3 length: 17; clone size: .; V gene: TRBV4-1; J gene: TRBJ1-2; D gene: TRBD1
CDR3 DNA: TGTGCCAGCAGCTCTGAGTTGGGACACTCCTACGAGCAGTACTTC; CDR3 protein: CASSSELGHSYEQYF; CDR3 length: 15; clone size: .; V gene: TRBV6-6; J gene: TRBJ2-7; D gene: .
CDR3 DNA: TGTGCCAGCAGGGGGACAGGACCCAATCAGCCCCAGCATTTT; CDR3 protein: CASRGTGPNQPQHF; CDR3 length: 14; clone size: .; V gene: TRBV2; J gene: TRBJ1-5; D gene: TRBD1
CDR3 DNA: TGTGCCACCAGCAGAAACCAAGAGACCCAGTACTTC; CDR3 protein: CATSRNQETQYF; CDR3 length: 12; clone size: .; V gene: TRBV10-3; J gene: TRBJ2-5; D gene: .
CDR3 DNA: TGCGCCAGCAGTGGAGCCCCACCGTACAATGAGCAGTTCTTC; CDR3 protein: CASSGAPPYNEQFF; CDR3 length: 14; clone size: .; V gene: TRBV10-1; J gene: TRBJ2-1; D gene: .
CDR3 DNA: TGTGCCAGCAGTGAACGGGAACAGGGTGAGCAGTTCTTC; CDR3 protein: CASSEREQGEQFF; CDR3 length: 13; clone size: .; V gene: TRBV25-1; J gene: TRBJ2-1; D gene: .
CDR3 DNA: TGTGCCAGCAGCCCGCCCGGGACAGGAGGGAACTATGGCTACACCTTC; CDR3 protein: CASSPPGTGGNYGYTF; CDR3 length: 16; clone size: few; V gene: TRBV9; J gene: TRBJ1-2; D gene: TRBD1
CDR3 DNA: TGTGCCACTGCCTGGGACAGGCGAACCTACGAGCAGTACTTC; CDR3 protein: CATAWDRRTYEQYF; CDR3 length: 14; clone size: .; V gene: TRBV6-5; J gene: TRBJ2-7; D gene: TRBD1
CDR3 DNA: TGTGCCAGCAGGGCGGGCATGAACACTGAAGCTTTCTTT; CDR3 protein: CASRAGMNTEAFF; CDR3 length: 13; clone size: .; V gene: TRBV7-3; J gene: TRBJ1-1; D gene: .
CDR3 DNA: TGCGCCAGCAGAGGGTTTACGGGGGTAACTGAAGCTTTCTTT; CDR3 protein: CASRGFTGVTEAFF; CDR3 length: 14; clone size: .; V gene: TRBV23-1; J gene: TRBJ1-1; D gene: .
CDR3 DNA: TGTGCCAGCAGCGTGGGGCCAGGGGGAACTAATGAAAAACTGTTTTTT; CDR3 protein: CASSVGPGGTNEKLFF; CDR3 length: 16; clone size: .; V gene: TRBV7-9; J gene: TRBJ1-4; D gene: TRBD1
CDR3 DNA: TGTGCCAACAGACAGGGGAGGACCGGGGAGCTGTTTTTT; CDR3 protein: CANRQGRTGELFF; CDR3 length: 13; clone size: few; V gene: TRBV6-1; J gene: TRBJ2-2; D gene: TRBD1
CDR3 DNA: TGTGCCAGCAGTGATACAGGGGTTGCTTCACCCCTCCACTTT; CDR3 protein: CASSDTGVASPLHF; CDR3 length: 14; clone size: once; V gene: TRBV6-5; J gene: TRBJ1-6; D gene: TRBD1
CDR3 DNA: TGTGCCAGCAGCTTGGGGACAGGAGATAATGAAGCTTTCTTT; CDR3 protein: CASSLGTGDNEAFF; CDR3 length: 14; clone size: .; V gene: TRBV5-4; J gene: TRBJ1-1; D gene: TRBD1